This TCR beta chain was found in a study of OX40 agonist ivuxolimab in advanced cancers. Regarding the complete study: Ivuxolimab was a fully human IgG2 agonistic monoclonal antibody targeting the costimulatory receptor OX40 (CD134). Intravenous ivuxolimab was administered to patients every 2 weeks at six dose levels: 0.01, 0.1, 0.3, 1.5, 3 and 10 mg/kg. Of the 50 to 55 dose-escalation patients, hepatocellular carcinoma was present in roughly 19, melanoma in around 15, renal cell carcinoma in 9 and head and neck cancer in 9. In the dose-escalation cohort, 75% to 85% of patients were male, and the mean age was approximately 60 years with a range of roughly 20 to 79. Patients were allowed to have had prior anti-PD-1, anti-PD-L1 or anti-CTLA-4 therapy, and around 41% of the dose-escalation patients had previously received checkpoint inhibitors. Partial responses occurred in three dose-escalation patients: two with cutaneous melanoma and one with hepatocellular carcinoma. The point of sequencing TCRbeta in the periphery was to test whether ivuxolimab changed TCR sequence diversity and drove clonal T-cell expansion. The paper describes the monotherapy dose-escalation part (N ≈ 52 patients) of the phase I trial of ivuxolimab.

To sequence the TCRbeta CDR3 region, genomic DNA was isolated from the sorted cells. The immunoSEQ Assay was used to sequence the TCRbeta CDR3 regions. The immuneACCESS repertoire file appears here via TCRdb, limited to in-frame rearrangements. These files lack a portion of the clones; in checked studies, under half of the deficit traces to unresolved V genes, and the cause of the others is not known. The sample profile shows about 68,000 clones; roughly 83% of them were found once. Of the sample, around 1.4% is held by the ten largest clones. On this clone: No antigen is known for it. No much larger clonotype is one base removed from it; base qualities were not supplied.

V sheds 2 bases and J sheds 7 bases, leaving 14 bases between their ends. Looking up the germline V gene (reference sequence) yields CDR1 MNHEY and CDR2 SMNVEV. Reading from cysteine to phenylalanine, the CDR3 counts 14 amino acids. Of all the DNA, just the CDR3 is kept, 42 bases in frame from base 1. What the authors observed across the whole study: At doses of 0.1 to 3.0 mg/kg, clonal expansion of both CD4+ and CD8+ T cells in blood was seen between baseline and week 6. Partial responders in the 0.1-3.0 mg/kg groups had among the lowest normalized peripheral clonal expansion, especially among CD8+ T cells. The antigen specificity of the clonally expanded peripheral T cells was not determined. Low levels of normalized T-cell clonal expansion were also seen in some nonresponding patients. On average, CD8+ T cells showed more expanded clones than CD4+ T cells after ivuxolimab.

Patients with a history of autoimmune disease or receiving systemic immunosuppression were excluded from the trial. Peripheral blood for TCR sequencing was drawn from every dose cohort at baseline, at cycle 4 day 1 and at cycle 7 day 1. The samples were taken from a phase I, first-in-human, multicenter, open-label dose-escalation trial of ivuxolimab. Adults with locally advanced or metastatic melanoma, renal cell carcinoma, hepatocellular carcinoma or head and neck squamous cell carcinoma were enrolled in the trial. Before TCR sequencing, CD4+ and CD8+ T cells were separately sorted from peripheral blood.

This sample comprised CD4+ or CD8+ T cells sorted from blood, obtained in a trial of the OX40 agonist ivuxolimab. The sequence came from an adult with an advanced solid tumor such as melanoma, head and neck, liver or kidney cancer. The rearrangement combines TRBV27 with TRBJ2-5, with no confident D gene call. The DNA sequence follows: TGTGCCAGCAGTTTAATTTTCCCCGTTGGGACCCAGTACTTC. Its protein product is CASSLIFPVGTQYF.